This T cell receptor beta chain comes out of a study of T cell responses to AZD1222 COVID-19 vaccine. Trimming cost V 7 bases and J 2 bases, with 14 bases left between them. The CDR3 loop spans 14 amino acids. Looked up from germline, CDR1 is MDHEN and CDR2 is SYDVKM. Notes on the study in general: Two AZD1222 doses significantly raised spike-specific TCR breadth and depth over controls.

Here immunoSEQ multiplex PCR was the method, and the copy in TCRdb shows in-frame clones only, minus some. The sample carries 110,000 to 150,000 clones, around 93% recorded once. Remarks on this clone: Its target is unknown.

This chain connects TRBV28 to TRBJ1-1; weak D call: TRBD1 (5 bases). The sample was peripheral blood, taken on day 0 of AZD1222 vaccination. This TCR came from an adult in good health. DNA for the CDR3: TGTGCCAGCATTCTATCCGGGGGAAACACTGAAGCTTTCTTT. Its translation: CASILSGGNTEAFF.